This T cell receptor beta chain originates from a study of cytomegalovirus exposure and HLA in healthy donors. Study results and limitations: Listed as cytomegalovirus-associated were 150 to 200 TCR beta chains. It was found in a later analysis that first-cohort TCR clusters tended to co-occur in the 100 to 150 validation repertoires.

With regard to this clone: Its antigen is currently unknown.

The assay was immunoSEQ multiplex PCR, and TCRdb's table has in-frame clones only and misses some. The table shows roughly 310,000 clones, with approximately 86% occurring only once. The CDR3 is made up of 13 amino acids. The trim removed 4 bases at V and 4 bases at J, leaving 2 bases unmatched. Germline CDR1 reads GTSNPN; CDR2 reads SVGIG (reference sequence). The sequence came from a man aged 30-40 years in good health and CMV-seronegative. The chain recombines TRBV30 with TRBJ1-5; TRBD1 matches 9 bases. What was sequenced was PBMCs. CDR3 coding DNA: TGTGCCTGGACGGACAGGGGAAATCAGCCCCAGCATTTT. Protein product: CAWTDRGNQPQHF.